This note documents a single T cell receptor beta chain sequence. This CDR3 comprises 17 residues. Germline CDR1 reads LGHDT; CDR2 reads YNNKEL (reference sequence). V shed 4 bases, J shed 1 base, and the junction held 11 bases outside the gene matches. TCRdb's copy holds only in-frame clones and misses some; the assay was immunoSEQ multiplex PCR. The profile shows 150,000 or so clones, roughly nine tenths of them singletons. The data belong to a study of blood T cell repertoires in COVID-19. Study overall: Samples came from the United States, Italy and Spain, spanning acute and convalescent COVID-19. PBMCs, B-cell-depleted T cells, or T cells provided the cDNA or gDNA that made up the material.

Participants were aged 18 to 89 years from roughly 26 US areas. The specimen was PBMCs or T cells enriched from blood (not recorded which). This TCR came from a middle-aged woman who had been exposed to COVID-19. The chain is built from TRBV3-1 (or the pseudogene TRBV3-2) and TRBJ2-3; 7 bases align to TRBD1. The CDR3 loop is CASSLVVGGPRTDTQYF. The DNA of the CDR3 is TGTGCCAGCAGCCTGGTCGTAGGGGGCCCCCGCACAGATACGCAGTATTTT.